This T cell receptor (beta chain) was identified during a study of cytomegalovirus exposure and HLA in healthy donors. The V segment lost 9 bases and the J segment 3 bases; nucleotides outside the gene matches: 11. Germline V lookup: CDR1 LNHDA, CDR2 SQIVND (reference sequence). The CDR3 has 14 residues. This PCR relied on a set of 60 Vbeta primers and 13 Jbeta primers. TCRdb's copy holds only in-frame clones and misses some; the assay was immunoSEQ multiplex PCR. The sample records 100,000 or so clones, 65% to 75% being singletons. This chain connects TRBV19 to TRBJ2-7; 7 bases fit TRBD2. This TCR derives from a woman in her thirties or forties in good health and CMV-seronegative. Sample: PBMCs. This CDR3 reads CASSAGRDGYEQYF. CDR3 DNA sequence: TGTGCCAGCTCAGCGGGGCGAGACGGCTACGAGCAGTACTTC.